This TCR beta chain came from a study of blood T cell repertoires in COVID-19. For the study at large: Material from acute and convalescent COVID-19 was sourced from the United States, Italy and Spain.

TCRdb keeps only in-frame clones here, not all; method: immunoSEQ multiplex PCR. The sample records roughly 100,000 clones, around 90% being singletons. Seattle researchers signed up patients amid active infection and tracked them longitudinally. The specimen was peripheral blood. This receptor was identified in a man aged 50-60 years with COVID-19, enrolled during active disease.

In DNA form, the CDR3 reads TGCGCCAGCAGCTCGCAGGGTTTCACTGAAGCTTTCTTT. Translated: CASSSQGFTEAFF. The chain recombines TRBV5-1 with TRBJ1-1; D is perhaps TRBD1 (5 bases). From germline, CDR1 is SGHRS and CDR2 YFSETQ. The CDR3 has 13 residues. Trimming removed 3 bases at V and 4 bases at J, with 10 bases between.